The T cell receptor (beta chain) described here comes from a study of blood T cell repertoires in COVID-19. As for the study in general: Samples taken during acute and convalescent COVID-19 were collected in the United States, Italy and Spain. From T cells, B-cell-depleted T cells, or PBMCs came the material, which was cDNA or gDNA.

Original processing methods: Counts of nucleated cells, estimated from reference gene primer amplification, were obtained. Data came from immunoSEQ multiplex PCR; TCRdb stores just in-frame clones and leaves some out. V and J calls and clone size come straight from that table; D and trimming were deduced from the DNA. The table records around 140,000 clones, 85% to 90% of them present only once. Unmatched junction bases numbered 4, after V lost 2 bases and J lost 1 base. The CDR3 has 15 amino acids. Germline CDR1 LGHDT, CDR2 YNNKEL (reference sequence). The rearrangement uses TRBV3-1 (or the pseudogene TRBV3-2) and TRBJ1-1; 7 nucleotides match TRBD1. The sequenced sample consisted of peripheral blood. The TCR originated in a man between 45 and 60 years old with active or convalescent COVID-19. DNA for the CDR3: TGTGCCAGCAGCCAATTGGGACAGTCGAACACTGAAGCTTTCTTT. Amino acid sequence: CASSQLGQSNTEAFF.